The clone carrying this T cell receptor beta chain came up once. The sample belongs to a study of Ad26.COV2.S vaccination and SARS-CoV-2 variants. About the research overall: A participant enrolled in the COV1001 Ad26.COV2.S trial arm provided the sample.

This sample's treatment: over 15 received Ad26.COV2.S at low or high dose, single or two shots; about 5 received placebo; per-sample allocation not given. Samples came from day 63 after the first vaccine or placebo injection. Based in Boston, the donor was an adult of 18-55 years. The CDR3 totals 14 residues. V dropped 2 bases and J dropped 5; count of bases not matched to a gene: 3. From germline, CDR1 is KGHSH and CDR2 LQKENI. Profiling relied on immunoSEQ multiplex PCR, and the TCRdb table lists in-frame clones only, not all of them. The sample records 200,000 to 250,000 clones, 88% being singletons.

The chain recombines TRBV18 with TRBJ2-7; 10 bases are shared with TRBD1. Sample: peripheral blood, taken in a trial of Ad26.COV2.S vaccine versus placebo. This TCR was recovered from a person between 18 and 60 years old who received the Ad26.COV2.S COVID-19 vaccine or a placebo. DNA for the CDR3: TGTGCCAGCTCACCAGGGACAGGGGACCACGAGCAGTACTTC. This codes for CASSPGTGDHEQYF.